These 3 T cell receptor beta chains came from one sample sequenced in a study of blood T cell repertoires in COVID-19. Profiled with immunoSEQ multiplex PCR; TCRdb holds only in-frame clones, not every one. Among 390,000 or so clones listed, 89% were seen once. Input material: peripheral blood. Source of these receptors: a woman in her twenties or thirties with COVID-19, enrolled during active disease.

The gene calls are TRBV4-1 and TRBJ1-1, with D perhaps matching TRBD1 (5 bases). Per the germline V gene, CDR1 is MGHRA and CDR2 is YSYEKL. The CDR3 length is 14 residues. The CDR3 DNA reads TGCCCCACCAGCGCCGGGGGGGGGAACACTGAAGCTTTCTTT. Amino acid sequence: CPTSAGGGNTEAFF.

This chain joins TRBV18 and TRBJ2-2; 8 bases fit TRBD1. The CDR3 loop spans 18 amino acids. V lost 2 bases to trimming and J lost 4 bases; unmatched junction nucleotides: 12. Germline-derived CDR1 and CDR2 are KGHSH and LQKENI. CDR3 in amino acids: CASSPIPGQGRITGELFF. As DNA, the CDR3 is TGTGCCAGCTCACCAATCCCCGGACAGGGAAGAATCACCGGGGAGCTGTTTTTT. Filled out from reference TRBV18 and TRBJ2-2, the complete variable domain reads NAGVMQNPRHLVRRRGQEARLRCSPMKGHSHVYWYRQLPEEGLKFMVYLQKENIIDESGMPKERFSAEFPKEGPSILRIQQVVRGDSAAYFCASSPIPGQGRITGELFFGEGSRLTVL.

V usage is TRBV10-3 and J usage is TRBJ1-5, with a weak D call TRBD1 (6 bases). CDR3 size: 16 residues. V lost 2 bases to trimming and J lost 0 bases, with 11 bases between them. The germline V gene has CDR1 ENHRY and CDR2 SYGVKD. The DNA for the CDR3 is TGTGCCATCAGTGAGAGCAGGACAGCTAGCAATCAGCCCCAGCATTTT. It encodes CAISESRTASNQPQHF.